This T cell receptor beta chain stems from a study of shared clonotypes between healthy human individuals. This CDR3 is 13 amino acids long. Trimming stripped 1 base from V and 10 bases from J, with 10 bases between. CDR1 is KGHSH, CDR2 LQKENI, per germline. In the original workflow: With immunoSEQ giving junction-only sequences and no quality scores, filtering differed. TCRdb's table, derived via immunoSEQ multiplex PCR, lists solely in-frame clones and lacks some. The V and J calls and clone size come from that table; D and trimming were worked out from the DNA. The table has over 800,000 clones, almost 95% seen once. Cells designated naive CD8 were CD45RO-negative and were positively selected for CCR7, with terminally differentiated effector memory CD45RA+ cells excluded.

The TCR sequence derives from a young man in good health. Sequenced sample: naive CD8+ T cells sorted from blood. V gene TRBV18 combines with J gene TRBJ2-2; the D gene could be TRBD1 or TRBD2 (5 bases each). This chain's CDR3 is CASSPRWDEELFF. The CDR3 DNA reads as TGTGCCAGCTCACCACGTTGGGACGAGGAGCTGTTTTTT.